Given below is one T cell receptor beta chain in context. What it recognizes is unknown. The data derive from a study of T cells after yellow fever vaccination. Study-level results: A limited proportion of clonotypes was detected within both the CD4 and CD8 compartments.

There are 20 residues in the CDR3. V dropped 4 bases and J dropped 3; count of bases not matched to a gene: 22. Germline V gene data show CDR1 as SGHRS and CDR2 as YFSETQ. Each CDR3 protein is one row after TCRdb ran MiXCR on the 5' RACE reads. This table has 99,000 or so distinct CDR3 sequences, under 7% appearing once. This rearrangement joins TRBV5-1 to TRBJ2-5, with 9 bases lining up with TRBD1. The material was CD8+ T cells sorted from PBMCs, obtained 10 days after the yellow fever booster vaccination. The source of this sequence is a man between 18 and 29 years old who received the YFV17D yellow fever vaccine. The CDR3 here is CASSLRIADRGYLAEETQYF. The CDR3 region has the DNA TGCGCCAGCAGCCTAAGGATCGCGGACAGGGGATATCTTGCGGAAGAGACCCAGTACTTC.